This T cell receptor beta chain is from a study of T cell changes during pregnancy in multiple sclerosis (dated by TCRdb to between 2017 and 2020). Background for the entire study: The study examined how the T cell repertoire changed over the course of pregnancy in women with multiple sclerosis.

Comments on this clone: This clone's antigen is unknown. No base quality values were provided; no much bigger clone lies one nucleotide off.

The library relied on the immunoSEQ multiplex PCR assay. TCRdb retrieved this table from immuneACCESS and kept in-frame rearrangements only. Not all clones are present; in checked studies, unresolved V genes account for under half, and no reason is known for the remainder. For this sample there are some 46,000 clones; 92% appear just once. Jointly, the top ten make up less than 2.5% of the sample. There are 13 amino acids in the CDR3, from cysteine to phenylalanine inclusive. The only DNA kept is the CDR3, 39 bases in frame from the first base. From a lookup of the germline V gene, CDR1 and CDR2 are SGHVS and FQNEAQ. V is trimmed back by 3 bases and J by 8 bases, and the junction contains 3 bases that no gene match accounts for.

The rearranged segments are TRBV7-8 and TRBJ2-1; 8 nucleotides in the junction match TRBD1. The starting material was peripheral blood, obtained in the third trimester of pregnancy. The TCR comes from a female donor with multiple sclerosis, enrolled in a pregnancy study. The CDR3 reads CASSLDRVYEQFF. The sequence in DNA is TGTGCCAGCAGCTTGGACAGGGTATATGAGCAGTTCTTC.